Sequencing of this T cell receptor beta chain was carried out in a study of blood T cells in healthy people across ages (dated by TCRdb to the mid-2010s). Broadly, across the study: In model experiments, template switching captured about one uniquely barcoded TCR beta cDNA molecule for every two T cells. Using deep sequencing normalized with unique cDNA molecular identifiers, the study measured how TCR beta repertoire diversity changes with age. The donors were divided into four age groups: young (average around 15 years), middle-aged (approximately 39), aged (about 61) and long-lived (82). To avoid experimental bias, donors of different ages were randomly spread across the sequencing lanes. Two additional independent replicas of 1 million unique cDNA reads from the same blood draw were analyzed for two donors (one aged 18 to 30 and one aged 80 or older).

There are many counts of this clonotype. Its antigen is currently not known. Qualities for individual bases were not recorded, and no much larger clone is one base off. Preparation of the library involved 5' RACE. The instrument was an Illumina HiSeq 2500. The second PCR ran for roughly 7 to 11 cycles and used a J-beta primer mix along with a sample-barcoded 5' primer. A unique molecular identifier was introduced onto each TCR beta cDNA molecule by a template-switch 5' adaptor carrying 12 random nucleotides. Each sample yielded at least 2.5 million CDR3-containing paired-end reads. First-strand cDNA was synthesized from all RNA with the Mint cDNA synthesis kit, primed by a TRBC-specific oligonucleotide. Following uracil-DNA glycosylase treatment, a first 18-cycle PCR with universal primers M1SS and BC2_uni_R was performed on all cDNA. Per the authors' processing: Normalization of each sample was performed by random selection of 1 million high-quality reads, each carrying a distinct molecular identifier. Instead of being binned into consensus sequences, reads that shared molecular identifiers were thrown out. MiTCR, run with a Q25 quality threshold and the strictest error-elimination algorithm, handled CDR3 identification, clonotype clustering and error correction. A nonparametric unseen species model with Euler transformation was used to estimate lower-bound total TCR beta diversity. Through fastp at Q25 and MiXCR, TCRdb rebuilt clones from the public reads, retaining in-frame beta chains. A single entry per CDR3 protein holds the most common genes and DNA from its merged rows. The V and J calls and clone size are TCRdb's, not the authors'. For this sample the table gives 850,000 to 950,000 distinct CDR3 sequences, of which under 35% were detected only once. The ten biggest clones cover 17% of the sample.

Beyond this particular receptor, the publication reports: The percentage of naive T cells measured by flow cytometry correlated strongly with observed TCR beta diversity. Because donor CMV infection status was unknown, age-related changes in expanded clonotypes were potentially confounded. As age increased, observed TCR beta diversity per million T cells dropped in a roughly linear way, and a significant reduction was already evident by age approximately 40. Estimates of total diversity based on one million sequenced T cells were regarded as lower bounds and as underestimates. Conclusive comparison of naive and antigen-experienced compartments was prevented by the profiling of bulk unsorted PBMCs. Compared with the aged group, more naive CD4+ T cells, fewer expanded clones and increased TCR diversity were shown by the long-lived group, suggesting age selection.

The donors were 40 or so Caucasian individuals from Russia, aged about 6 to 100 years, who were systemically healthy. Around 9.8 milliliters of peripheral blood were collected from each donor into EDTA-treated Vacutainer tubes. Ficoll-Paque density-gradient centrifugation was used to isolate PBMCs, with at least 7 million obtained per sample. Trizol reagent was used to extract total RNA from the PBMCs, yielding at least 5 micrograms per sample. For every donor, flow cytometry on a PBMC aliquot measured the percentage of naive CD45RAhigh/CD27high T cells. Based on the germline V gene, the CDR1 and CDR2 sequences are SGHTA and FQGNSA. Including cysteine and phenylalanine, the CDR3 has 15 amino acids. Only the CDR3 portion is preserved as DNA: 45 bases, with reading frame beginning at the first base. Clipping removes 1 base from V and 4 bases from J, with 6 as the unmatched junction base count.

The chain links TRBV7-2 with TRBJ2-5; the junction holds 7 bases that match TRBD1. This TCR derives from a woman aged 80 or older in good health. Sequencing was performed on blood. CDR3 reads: CASSLEGQSIETQYF. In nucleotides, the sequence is TGTGCCAGCAGCTTAGAGGGACAGTCGATAGAGACCCAGTACTTC.